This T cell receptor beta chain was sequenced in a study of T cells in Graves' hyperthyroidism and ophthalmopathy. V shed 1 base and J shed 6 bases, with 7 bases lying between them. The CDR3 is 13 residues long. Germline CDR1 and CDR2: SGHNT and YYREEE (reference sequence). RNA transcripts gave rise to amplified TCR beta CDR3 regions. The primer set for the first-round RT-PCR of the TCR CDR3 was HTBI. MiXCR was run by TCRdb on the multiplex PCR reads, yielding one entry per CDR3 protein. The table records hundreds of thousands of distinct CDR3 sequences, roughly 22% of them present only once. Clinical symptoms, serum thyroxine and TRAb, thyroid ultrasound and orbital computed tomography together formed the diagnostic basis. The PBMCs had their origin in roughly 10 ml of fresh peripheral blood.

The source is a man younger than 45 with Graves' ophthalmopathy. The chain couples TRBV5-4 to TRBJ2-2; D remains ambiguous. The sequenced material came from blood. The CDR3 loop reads CASSLMGAGELFF. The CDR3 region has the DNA TGTGCCAGCAGCTTGATGGGTGCCGGGGAGCTGTTTTTT.